Sequencing of this T cell receptor beta chain was carried out in a study of shared clonotypes between healthy human individuals. The overall study: Each donor's CD8 memory used one plate, CD8 naive two, each CD4 subset three.

Libraries were prepared by immunoSEQ multiplex PCR; TCRdb keeps only in-frame clonotypes and omits some of them. Of over a million clones detected, around 74% appear once; the ten largest clones hold less than 1.5%. This clone showed up many times. V shed 4 bases and J 3 bases; nucleotides not matched to a gene: 9. Germline CDR1 is LNHNV and CDR2 is YYDKDF (reference sequence). This CDR3 contains 15 residues. The chain has TRBV15 and TRBJ2-7; 7 bases align to TRBD2. Sequencing used memory CD4+ T cells sorted from blood. Subset: CD45RA-negative fraction. The source is a man aged 18 to 30 in good health. The CDR3 spells CATSNGDYRFYEQYF. CDR3 nucleotides: TGTGCCACCAGCAACGGGGACTACCGATTCTACGAGCAGTACTTC.